This entry lists 29 T cell receptor beta chains sequenced from one sample in a study of control samples from healthy donors and cancer patients. Only in-frame clones appear in the TCRdb table, and some are missing; sequencing was by immunoSEQ multiplex PCR. Altogether about 170,000 clones are present, 90% to 95% being singletons, with the ten largest covering about 1.6%. Sample: blood. All receptors come from a woman between 25 and 40 years old in good health.

The chain uses TRBV5-5 and TRBJ1-3, with TRBD1 matching over 7 bases. In germline, CDR1 is SGHKS, CDR2 YYEKEE (reference sequence). This CDR3 has 18 residues. The V segment lost 4 bases and the J segment 0 bases; nucleotides outside the gene matches: 13. The CDR3 DNA is TGTGCCAGCAGCCCCCGGACAGGCCCTCTAGTCTCTGGAAACACCATATATTTT. Protein product: CASSPRTGPLVSGNTIYF. Drawing the rest from reference TRBV5-5 and TRBJ1-3, the complete variable domain is DAGVTQSPTHLIKTRGQQVTLRCSPISGHKSVSWYQQVLGQGPQFIFQYYEKEERGRGNFPDRFSARQFPNYSSELNVNALLLGDSALYLCASSPRTGPLVSGNTIYFGEGSWLTVV.

The chain has TRBV7-9 and TRBJ2-3, with D tentatively TRBD1 (5 bases). Germline CDR1 SEHNR, CDR2 FQNEAQ (reference sequence). With 1 base removed from V and 4 bases from J, the gap between germline ends came to 12 bases. The CDR3 loop spans 15 amino acids. DNA of the CDR3: TGTGCCAGCAGCTTAGTAGGGGCGCTTCCAGATACGCAGTATTTT. Its protein product is CASSLVGALPDTQYF.

This clone was observed once. The rearrangement links TRBV6-5 to TRBJ1-1, with TRBD1 matching over 10 bases. With V trimmed by 4 bases and J by 1 base, 6 bases remained unmatched. The CDR3 has 16 residues. Germline V gene lookup returns CDR1 MNHEY and CDR2 SVGAGI. The CDR3, as DNA: TGTGCCAGCAGTTTAGACAGGGGGCGCAGGAACACTGAAGCTTTCTTT. Translated, it gives CASSLDRGRRNTEAFF.

J is TRBJ2-5 and V is TRBV5-1, with unresolved D. Germline V lookup: CDR1 SGHRS, CDR2 YFSETQ. The CDR3 has 13 amino acids. Trimming took off 0 bases at V and 4 bases at J, with 7 bases between the two ends. The CDR3 bases are TGCGCCAGCAGCTTGGAGGGTGCAGAGACCCAGTACTTC. It specifies CASSLEGAETQYF.

The J gene is TRBJ2-3, the V gene TRBV5-8; 9 bases are a match to TRBD1. V lost 4 bases and J lost 4; bases outside the gene matches: 4. Germline V gene data show CDR1 as SGHTS and CDR2 as YDEGEE. The CDR3 contains 14 residues. The chain's CDR3 is CASSTGGASDTQYF. Written as DNA, the CDR3 is TGTGCCAGCAGCACAGGGGGCGCGTCAGATACGCAGTATTTT.

This chain uses TRBV7-2 with TRBJ1-6, with unresolved D. Germline V gives CDR1 SGHTA, CDR2 FQGNSA. The ends were cut back, 1 base at V and 4 bases at J, with 5 bases in the middle. The CDR3 contains 14 residues. CDR3 bases: TGTGCCAGCAGCTTAGAACGTTATAATTCACCCCTCCACTTT. Amino acid sequence: CASSLERYNSPLHF.

The chain links TRBV4-2 to TRBJ2-1; 9 bases are shared with TRBD2. CDR1 is LGHNA, CDR2 YNFKEQ, per germline. After removal of 0 bases from V and 8 bases from J, the junction contained 5 bases not matched to a gene. The CDR3 sequence is 15 residues long. CDR3 coding DNA: TGTGCCAGCAGCCAAGACCCTAGCGGGACCGATGAGCAGTTCTTC. This codes for CASSQDPSGTDEQFF.

In the case of this clone: This specimen includes other DNA sequences encoding the same CDR3. The J gene is TRBJ2-3, the V gene TRBV6-4; the D gene is possibly TRBD2 (6 bases). There are 14 residues in the CDR3. Germline CDR1 reads MRHNA; CDR2 reads SNTAGT. V was clipped by 2 bases and J by 0 bases, with 6 bases between them. The CDR3 loop is CASSDGTSTDTQYF. CDR3 DNA: TGTGCCAGCAGTGACGGGACTAGCACAGATACGCAGTATTTT.

This chain joins TRBV5-6 and TRBJ1-4; D remains ambiguous. The CDR3 runs to 14 residues. Trimming removed 0 bases from V and 0 bases from J, with 3 bases in between. The germline V gene encodes CDR1 SGHDT and CDR2 YYEEEE. CDR3 DNA sequence: TGTGCCAGCAGCTTGGGAGCAACTAATGAAAAACTGTTTTTT. It yields the protein CASSLGATNEKLFF.

CDR3 amino acids: CASSFSDTGNTIYF. The CDR3, as DNA: TGTGCCAGCAGCTTTTCAGACACTGGAAACACCATATATTTT. This chain links TRBV7-9 with TRBJ1-3; the D is unclear. Trimming shortened V by 3 bases and J by 2 bases, and 8 bases separated the two germline ends. The CDR3 has 14 residues. The germline CDR1 and CDR2 sequences are SEHNR and FQNEAQ (reference sequence).

This chain joins TRBV28 and TRBJ2-1; TRBD2 aligns across 7 bases. Germline-derived CDR1 and CDR2 are MDHEN and SYDVKM. The trim removed 6 bases at V and 9 bases at J, leaving 5 bases unmatched. This CDR3 has 12 residues. This CDR3 is CASSRGEGEQFF. CDR3 sequence (DNA): TGTGCCAGCAGCCGAGGGGAGGGTGAGCAGTTCTTC.

As DNA, the CDR3 is TGCGCCAGCAGCTTGGGACAGGGTAGACACGAGCAGTACTTC. Protein sequence: CASSLGQGRHEQYF. The chain carries TRBV5-1 and TRBJ2-7; 7 nucleotides align to TRBD1. J was trimmed by 5 bases and V by 0 bases; bases with no gene match: 5. The CDR3 has 14 residues. Germline V CDR1 and CDR2: SGHRS, YFSETQ.

This chain connects TRBV15 to TRBJ2-1; D gene uncertain. The V gene lost 5 bases and the J gene lost 0 bases, with 11 bases spanning the gap. Looked up from germline, CDR1 is LNHNV and CDR2 is YYDKDF (reference sequence). The CDR3 contains 15 residues. CDR3 amino acids: CATSGALSSYNEQFF. The CDR3 region has the DNA TGTGCCACCAGCGGCGCCCTGAGCTCCTACAATGAGCAGTTCTTC.

Regarding this clone: The identical CDR3 is also encoded by other nucleotide sequences in the sample. This chain joins TRBV20-1 and TRBJ1-2; D not certain. The CDR3 sequence is 11 residues long. Germline V lookup: CDR1 DFQATT, CDR2 SNEGSKA (reference sequence). V dropped 1 base and J dropped 8 bases, with 8 bases sitting between them. As DNA, the CDR3 is TGCAGTGCTAGAGCAGGAGGAGGCTACACCTTC. Its translation: CSARAGGGYTF.

The V call is TRBV6-5, the J call TRBJ2-4, with 8 nucleotides matching TRBD1. Germline V gene sequence: CDR1 MNHEY, CDR2 SVGAGI. J gave up 6 bases and V 8 bases, and 9 bases lay outside the gene matches. This CDR3 contains 14 residues. The CDR3: CASAADRGGNIQYF. The CDR3 nucleotides read TGTGCCAGCGCAGCCGACAGGGGTGGAAACATTCAGTACTTC.

This chain links TRBV24-1 with TRBJ1-5; 9 bases are a match to TRBD1. J gave up 6 bases and V 8 bases, and 7 bases lay outside the gene matches. Germline V gene sequence: CDR1 KGHDR, CDR2 SFDVKD. The CDR3 consists of 14 residues. The DNA of the CDR3 is TGTGCCACCATTGGGACAGGGTCGGTTCAGCCCCAGCATTTT. Protein sequence: CATIGTGSVQPQHF.

J is TRBJ2-3 and V is TRBV12-5, with D possibly called TRBD1 or TRBD2 (6 bases each). Per germline, CDR1 LGHNT and CDR2 FRNRAP. With 5 bases removed from V and 8 bases from J, the gap between germline ends came to 14 bases. The CDR3 is 13 residues long. The CDR3: CASGETGAGTQYF. The CDR3 nucleotides are TGTGCTAGTGGTGAAACGGGGGCGGGTACGCAGTATTTT.

The gene calls are TRBV7-9 and TRBJ1-5; 9 bases match TRBD1. V trimming: 5 bases; J trimming: 0 bases; junction bases outside the gene matches: 11. The CDR3 runs 18 residues. Germline loops: CDR1 SEHNR, CDR2 FQNEAQ (reference sequence). The CDR3 here is CASSPGTGPLYSNQPQHF. The CDR3 region has the DNA TGTGCCAGCAGCCCCGGGACAGGGCCCCTATATAGCAATCAGCCCCAGCATTTT. The whole variable domain, filled in from reference TRBV7-9 and TRBJ1-5, reads DTGVSQNPRHKITKRGQNVTFRCDPISEHNRLYWYRQTLGQGPEFLTYFQNEAQLEKSRLLSDRFSAERPKGSFSTLEIQRTEQGDSAMYLCASSPGTGPLYSNQPQHFGDGTRLSIL.

On this clone: The identical CDR3 is also encoded by other nucleotide sequences in the sample. The CDR3 here is CASSIPGAGANVLTF. As DNA, the CDR3 is TGTGCCAGTAGTATCCCCGGGGCCGGGGCCAACGTCCTGACTTTC. The chain recombines TRBV19 with TRBJ2-6; D assignment may be TRBD1 or TRBD2 (5 bases each). The ends were cut back, 3 bases at V and 4 bases at J, with 10 bases in the middle. This CDR3 has 15 amino acids. Germline CDR1 LNHDA, CDR2 SQIVND (reference sequence).

The chain uses TRBV28 and TRBJ1-2; possible D gene TRBD1, 6 bases. The germline gives CDR1 MDHEN, CDR2 SYDVKM. V lost 3 bases and J lost 7, with 12 bases in between. The CDR3 is 13 amino acids. For the CDR3, the DNA is TGTGCCAGCAGTTTCTCGGGGGCGCCTGGCTACACCTTC. Translation: CASSFSGAPGYTF.

This sequence joins TRBV5-1 and TRBJ2-5; 13 bases agree with TRBD2. With 0 bases clipped from V and 2 bases from J, the junction kept 1 base outside the gene matches. CDR1 is SGHRS, CDR2 YFSETQ, per germline. This CDR3 contains 16 residues. This chain's CDR3 is CASSLALAGGQETQYF. Written as DNA, the CDR3 is TGCGCCAGCAGCTTGGCACTAGCGGGGGGGCAAGAGACCCAGTACTTC.

The CDR3 here is CASSIRGDASSGNTIYF. CDR3 nucleotides: TGTGCCAGTAGTATCCGGGGGGACGCCTCCTCTGGAAACACCATATATTTT. The chain couples TRBV19 to TRBJ1-3; D is possibly TRBD1 (5 bases). The V gene's germline CDR1 is LNHDA and CDR2 SQIVND (reference sequence). This CDR3 has 17 residues. The V and J ends lost 3 bases and 0 bases respectively, with 15 bases between them.

The chain joins TRBV18 to TRBJ2-3, with D tentatively TRBD2 (7 bases). The V gene's germline CDR1 is KGHSH and CDR2 LQKENI. The CDR3 sequence is 15 residues long. Trimming removed 2 bases at V and 4 bases at J, with 13 bases between. CDR3 bases: TGTGCCAGCTCACCAGGGGGGGCAAGCTCAGATACGCAGTATTTT. Amino acid sequence: CASSPGGASSDTQYF.

The CDR3 sequence is CASSYSRWRGTDTQYF. In DNA form, the CDR3 reads TGTGCCAGCAGTTACTCGAGATGGCGGGGCACAGATACGCAGTATTTT. V usage is TRBV6-5 and J usage is TRBJ2-3; tentative D call: TRBD2 (5 bases). Germline CDR1 is MNHEY and CDR2 is SVGAGI. V was cut by 0 bases and J by 1 base, with 11 bases left in between. The CDR3 extends over 16 amino acids.

V and J are TRBV7-9 and TRBJ1-2; D gene unclear. The CDR3 contains 12 residues. V was shortened by 5 bases and J by 2 bases, with 6 bases between the two germline ends. CDR1 is SEHNR and CDR2 is FQNEAQ in the germline V gene (reference sequence). The CDR3 region has the DNA TGTGCCAGCAGCCGACAAAACTATGGCTACACCTTC. Its protein product is CASSRQNYGYTF.

This clone appeared a few times. The chain combines TRBV3-1 (or the pseudogene TRBV3-2) with TRBJ2-7; the D is unclear. The V end was cut by 1 base, the J end by 3 bases, with 1 base between. There are 11 residues in the CDR3. Germline lookup yields CDR1 LGHDT and CDR2 YNNKEL (reference sequence). In DNA form, the CDR3 reads TGTGCCAGCAGCCAAGTCTACGAGCAGTACTTC. Protein product: CASSQVYEQYF.

A remark on this clone: This specimen includes other DNA sequences encoding the same CDR3. The rearrangement joins TRBV28 to TRBJ1-2; no reliable D call. The germline V gene encodes CDR1 MDHEN and CDR2 SYDVKM. The CDR3 totals 12 residues. Between the trimmed V and J ends, which lost 2 bases and 5 bases, there was a span of 6 bases. CDR3: CASSLKGYGYTF. The CDR3 nucleotides are TGTGCCAGCAGTTTAAAAGGTTATGGCTACACCTTC.

The V gene is TRBV4-1, the J gene TRBJ2-7, with 9 bases matching TRBD2. Per the germline V gene, CDR1 is MGHRA and CDR2 is YSYEKL. CDR3 length: 15 amino acids. V shed 0 bases, J shed 4 bases, and the junction held 4 bases outside the gene matches. CDR3 in DNA: TGCGCCAGCAGCCAAGAGGAAGCGGGGGGATACGAGCAGTACTTC. Translating gives CASSQEEAGGYEQYF.

V is TRBV11-3 and J is TRBJ2-2; 8 nucleotides agree with TRBD2. CDR3 length: 16 residues. The V gene end was trimmed by 1 base and the J gene end by 4 bases; junction bases not matched to a gene: 5. The germline V gene has CDR1 SGHNT and CDR2 YENEEA. CDR3 amino acids: CASSLASGGPTGELFF. The CDR3 DNA follows: TGTGCCAGCAGCTTAGCCAGCGGGGGACCCACCGGGGAGCTGTTTTTT. Complete variable domain (other parts from reference TRBV11-3 and TRBJ2-2): EAGVVQSPRYKIIEKKQPVAFWCNPISGHNTLYWYLQNLGQGPELLIRYENEEAVDDSQLPKDRFSAERLKGVDSTLKIQPAELGDSAVYLCASSLASGGPTGELFFGEGSRLTVL.